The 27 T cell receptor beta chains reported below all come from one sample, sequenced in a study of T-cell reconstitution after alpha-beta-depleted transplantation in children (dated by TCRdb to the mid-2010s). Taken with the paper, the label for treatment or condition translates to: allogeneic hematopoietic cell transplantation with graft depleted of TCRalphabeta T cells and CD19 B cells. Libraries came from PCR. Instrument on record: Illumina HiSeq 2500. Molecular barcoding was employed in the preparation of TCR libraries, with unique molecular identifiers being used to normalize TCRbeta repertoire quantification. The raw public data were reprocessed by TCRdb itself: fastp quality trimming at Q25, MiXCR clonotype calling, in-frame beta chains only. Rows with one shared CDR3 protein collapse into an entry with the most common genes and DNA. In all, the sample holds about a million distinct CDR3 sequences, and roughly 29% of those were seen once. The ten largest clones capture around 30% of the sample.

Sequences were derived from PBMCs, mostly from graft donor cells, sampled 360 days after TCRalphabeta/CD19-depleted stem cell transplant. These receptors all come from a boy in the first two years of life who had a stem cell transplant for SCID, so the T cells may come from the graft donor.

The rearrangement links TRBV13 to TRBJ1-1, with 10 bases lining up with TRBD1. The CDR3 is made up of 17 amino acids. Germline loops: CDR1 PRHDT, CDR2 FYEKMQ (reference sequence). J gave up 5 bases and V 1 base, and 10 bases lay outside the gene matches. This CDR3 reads CASSLEADRGFWTEAFF. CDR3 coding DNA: TGTGCCAGCAGCTTAGAAGCGGACAGGGGGTTTTGGACTGAAGCTTTCTTT.

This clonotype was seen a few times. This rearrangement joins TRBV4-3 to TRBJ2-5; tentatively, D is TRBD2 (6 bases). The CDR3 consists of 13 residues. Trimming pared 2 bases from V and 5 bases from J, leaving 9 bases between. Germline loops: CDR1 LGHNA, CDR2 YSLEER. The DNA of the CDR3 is TGCGCCAGCAGCCAATGGAGGGAGGAGACCCAGTACTTC. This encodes CASSQWREETQYF.

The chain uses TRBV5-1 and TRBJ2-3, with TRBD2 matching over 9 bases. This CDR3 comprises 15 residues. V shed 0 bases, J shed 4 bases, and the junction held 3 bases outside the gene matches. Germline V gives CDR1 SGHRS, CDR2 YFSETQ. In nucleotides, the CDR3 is TGCGCCAGCAGCTTGGCTAGCGGGGTGGCAGATACGCAGTATTTT. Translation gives CASSLASGVADTQYF.

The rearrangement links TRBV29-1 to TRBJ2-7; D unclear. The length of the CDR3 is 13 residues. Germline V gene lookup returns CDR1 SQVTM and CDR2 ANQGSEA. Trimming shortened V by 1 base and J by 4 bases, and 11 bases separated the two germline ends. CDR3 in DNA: TGCAGCGTTGAAGGGCAGGCGGCTTACGAGCAGTACTTC. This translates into CSVEGQAAYEQYF.

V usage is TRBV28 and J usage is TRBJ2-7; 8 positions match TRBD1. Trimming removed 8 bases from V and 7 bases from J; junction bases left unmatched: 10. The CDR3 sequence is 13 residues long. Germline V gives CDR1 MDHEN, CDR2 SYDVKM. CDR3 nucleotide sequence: TGTGCCAGCGGCGACAGGGGCTACGAGGAGCAGTACTTC. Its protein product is CASGDRGYEEQYF.

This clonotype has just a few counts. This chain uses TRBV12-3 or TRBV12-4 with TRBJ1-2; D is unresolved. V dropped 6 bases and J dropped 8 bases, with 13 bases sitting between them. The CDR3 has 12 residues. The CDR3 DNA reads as TGTGCCAGCAGCCCTTCCCCTGGCGGCTACACCTTC. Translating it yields CASSPSPGGYTF.

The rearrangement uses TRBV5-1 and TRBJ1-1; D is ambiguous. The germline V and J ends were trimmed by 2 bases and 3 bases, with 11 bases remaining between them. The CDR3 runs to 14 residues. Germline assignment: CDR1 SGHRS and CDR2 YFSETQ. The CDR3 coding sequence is TGCGCCAGCAGCTTTTCCTTTGTGGACACTGAAGCTTTCTTT. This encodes CASSFSFVDTEAFF.

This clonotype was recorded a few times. The CDR3 sequence is CASSGTNGGAGYNEQFF. CDR3 DNA sequence: TGTGCCAGCAGTGGGACGAACGGGGGGGCCGGCTACAATGAGCAGTTCTTC. V usage is TRBV2 and J usage is TRBJ2-1; 8 positions agree with TRBD2. The V gene's germline CDR1 is SNHLY and CDR2 FYNNEI. V shed 4 bases and J 3 bases; nucleotides not matched to a gene: 11. The CDR3 consists of 17 residues.

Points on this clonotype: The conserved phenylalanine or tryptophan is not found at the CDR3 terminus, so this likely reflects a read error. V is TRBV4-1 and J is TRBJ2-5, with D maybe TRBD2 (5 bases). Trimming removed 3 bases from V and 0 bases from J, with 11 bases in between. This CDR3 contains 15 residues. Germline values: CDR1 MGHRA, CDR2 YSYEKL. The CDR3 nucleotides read TGCGCCAGCAGCCAGAGGGCTATATACCAAGAGACCCAGTACTCC. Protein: CASSQRAIYQETQYS.

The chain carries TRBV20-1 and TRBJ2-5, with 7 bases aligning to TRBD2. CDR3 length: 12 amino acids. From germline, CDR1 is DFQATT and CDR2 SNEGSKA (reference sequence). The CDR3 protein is CSGDYVQETQYF. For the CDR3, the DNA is TGCAGCGGGGACTACGTTCAAGAGACCCAGTACTTC.

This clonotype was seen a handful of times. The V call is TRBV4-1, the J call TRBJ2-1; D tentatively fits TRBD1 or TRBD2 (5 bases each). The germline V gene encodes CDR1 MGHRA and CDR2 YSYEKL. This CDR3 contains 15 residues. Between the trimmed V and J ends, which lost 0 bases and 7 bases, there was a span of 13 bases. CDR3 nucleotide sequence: TGCGCCAGCAGCCAAGATGGGGCCGGCGGGAATGAGCAGTTCTTC. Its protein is CASSQDGAGGNEQFF.

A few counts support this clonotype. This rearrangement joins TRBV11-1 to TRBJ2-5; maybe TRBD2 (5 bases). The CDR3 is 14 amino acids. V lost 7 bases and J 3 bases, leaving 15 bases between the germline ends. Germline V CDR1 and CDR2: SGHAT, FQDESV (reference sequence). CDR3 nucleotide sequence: TGTGCCAGCACCCTAACTAGGACGGAAGAGACCCAGTACTTC. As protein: CASTLTRTEETQYF.

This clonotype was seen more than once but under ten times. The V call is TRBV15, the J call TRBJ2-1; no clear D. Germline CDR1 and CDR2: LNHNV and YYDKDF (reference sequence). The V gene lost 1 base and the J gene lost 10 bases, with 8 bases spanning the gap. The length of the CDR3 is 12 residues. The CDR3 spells CATSRVSEEQFF. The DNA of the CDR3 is TGTGCCACCAGCAGAGTGTCGGAAGAGCAGTTCTTC.

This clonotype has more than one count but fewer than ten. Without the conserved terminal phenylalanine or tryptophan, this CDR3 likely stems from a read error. Here the CDR3 DNA reads TGTGCCAGCAGTTTAGTCACGGGGAGCTATGGCTACACCTAC. It specifies CASSLVTGSYGYTY. The chain has TRBV12-3 or TRBV12-4 and TRBJ1-2, with no clear D. This CDR3 comprises 14 residues. V was pared by 1 base and J by 4 bases, with 10 bases between.

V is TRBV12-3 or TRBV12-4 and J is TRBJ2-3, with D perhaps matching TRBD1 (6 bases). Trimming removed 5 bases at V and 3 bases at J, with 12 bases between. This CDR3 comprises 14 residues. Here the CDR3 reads CASSLQGNTDTQYF. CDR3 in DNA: TGTGCCAGCAGTCTACAGGGTAATACAGATACGCAGTATTTT.

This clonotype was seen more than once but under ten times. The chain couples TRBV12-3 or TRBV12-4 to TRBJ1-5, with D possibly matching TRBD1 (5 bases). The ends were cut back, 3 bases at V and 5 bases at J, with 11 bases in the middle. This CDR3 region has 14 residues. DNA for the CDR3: TGTGCCAGCAGTTTGGGGGGACTAGATCAGCCCCAGCATTTT. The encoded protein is CASSLGGLDQPQHF.

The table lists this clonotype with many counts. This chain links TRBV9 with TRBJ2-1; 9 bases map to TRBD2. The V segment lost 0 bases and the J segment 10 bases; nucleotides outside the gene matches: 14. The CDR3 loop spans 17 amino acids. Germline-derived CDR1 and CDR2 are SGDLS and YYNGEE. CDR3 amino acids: CASSVAPRLAGMGEQFF. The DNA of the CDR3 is TGTGCCAGCAGCGTAGCACCAAGGCTAGCGGGGATGGGCGAGCAGTTCTTC.

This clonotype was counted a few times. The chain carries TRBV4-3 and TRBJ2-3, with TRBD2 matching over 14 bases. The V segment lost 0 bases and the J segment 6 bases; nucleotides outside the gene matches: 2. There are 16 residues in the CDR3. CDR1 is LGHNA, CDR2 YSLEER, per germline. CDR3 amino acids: CASSQETSGGADTQYF. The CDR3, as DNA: TGCGCCAGCAGCCAAGAGACTAGCGGGGGGGCGGATACGCAGTATTTT.

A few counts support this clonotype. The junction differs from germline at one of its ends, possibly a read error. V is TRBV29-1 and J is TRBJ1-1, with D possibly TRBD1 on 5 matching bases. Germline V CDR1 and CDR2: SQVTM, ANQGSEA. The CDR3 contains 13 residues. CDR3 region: CSGKKRGNSEAFF. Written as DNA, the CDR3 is TGCAGCGGCAAAAAAAGGGGTAACAGTGAAGCTTTCTTT.

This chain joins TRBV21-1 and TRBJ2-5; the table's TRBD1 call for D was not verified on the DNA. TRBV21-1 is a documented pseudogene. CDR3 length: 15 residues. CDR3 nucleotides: TGTGCCAGCAGCATGGGGGACAGGAGAGAAGAGACCCAGTACTTC. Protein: CASSMGDRREETQYF.

The CDR3 DNA is TGTGCCAGCAGTTTCGCCGCTAGTTCCCCAGGGGAGACCCAGTACTTC. Translating it yields CASSFAASSPGETQYF. The rearrangement uses TRBV12-3 or TRBV12-4 and TRBJ2-5; maybe TRBD1 (5 bases). This CDR3 region has 16 residues. Trimming removed 3 bases at V and 5 bases at J, with 19 bases between.

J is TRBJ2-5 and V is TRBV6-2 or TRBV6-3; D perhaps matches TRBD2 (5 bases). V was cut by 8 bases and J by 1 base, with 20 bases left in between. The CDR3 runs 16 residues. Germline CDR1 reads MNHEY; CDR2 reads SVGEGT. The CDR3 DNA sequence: TGTGCCAGCTACTTCTCCCGGAGGCGCCTCCAAGAGACCCAGTACTTC. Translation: CASYFSRRRLQETQYF.

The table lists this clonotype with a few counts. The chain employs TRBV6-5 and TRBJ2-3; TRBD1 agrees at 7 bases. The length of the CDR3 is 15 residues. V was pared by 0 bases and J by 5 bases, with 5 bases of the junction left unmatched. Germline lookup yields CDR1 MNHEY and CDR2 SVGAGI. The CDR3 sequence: CASSYSTGYGDTQYF. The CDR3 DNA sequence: TGTGCCAGCAGTTACTCGACAGGGTACGGAGATACGCAGTATTTT.

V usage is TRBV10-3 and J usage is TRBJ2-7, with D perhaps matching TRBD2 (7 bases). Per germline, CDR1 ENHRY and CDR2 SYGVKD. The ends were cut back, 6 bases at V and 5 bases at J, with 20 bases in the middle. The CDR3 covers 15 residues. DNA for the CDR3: TGTGCCATCAGGAGGCTCGGTGGGGGGGCGGACGAGCAGTACTTC. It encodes CAIRRLGGGADEQYF.

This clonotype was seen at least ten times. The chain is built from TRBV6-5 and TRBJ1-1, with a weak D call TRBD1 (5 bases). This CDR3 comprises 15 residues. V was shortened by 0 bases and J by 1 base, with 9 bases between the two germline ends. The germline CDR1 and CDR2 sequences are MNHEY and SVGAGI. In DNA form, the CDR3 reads TGTGCCAGCAGTTACTCGGGCAGGGCGAACACTGAAGCTTTCTTT. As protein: CASSYSGRANTEAFF.

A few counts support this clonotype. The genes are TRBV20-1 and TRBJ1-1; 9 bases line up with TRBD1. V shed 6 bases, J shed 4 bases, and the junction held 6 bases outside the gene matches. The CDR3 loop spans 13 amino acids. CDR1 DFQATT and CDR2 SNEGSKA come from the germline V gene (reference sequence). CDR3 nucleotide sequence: TGCAGTGCCCAGACAGGGGGAGGCACTGAAGCTTTCTTT. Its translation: CSAQTGGGTEAFF.

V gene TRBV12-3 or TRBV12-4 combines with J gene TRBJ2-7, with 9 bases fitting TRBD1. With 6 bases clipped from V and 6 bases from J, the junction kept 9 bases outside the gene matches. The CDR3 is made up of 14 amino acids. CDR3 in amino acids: CASRNPDRGAEQYF. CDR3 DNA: TGTGCCAGCAGAAATCCGGACAGGGGTGCCGAGCAGTACTTC.